This entry lists 24 T cell receptor beta chains sequenced from one sample in a study of human T cells and chemical hapten exposure (dated by TCRdb to about 2021). The time point label corresponds to: patch test 1, 2 weeks after DPC sensitization. The treatment or condition label on this specimen signifies: therapeutic diphenylcyclopropenone sensitization with weekly scalp DPC. The library was built by means of RACE. The run used a NextSeq 500. In-frame beta chains were kept once TCRdb had trimmed the public reads at Q25 with fastp and called clones with MiXCR. Entries that share a CDR3 protein sequence are merged under the most common genes and DNA. This sample is represented by approximately 70,000 distinct CDR3 sequences; approximately 9.8% of them were singletons. About 3.1% of the sample is held by the ten biggest clonotypes. This sample comprised whole blood, obtained in connection with sensitization to the hapten diphenylcyclopropenone (DPC). These receptors came from a middle-aged woman with alopecia areata. Some clones in this sample may be carry-over from other donors' samples.

By share, this clonotype counts as medium-sized. This chain uses TRBV4-3 with TRBJ2-2; TRBD1 might be the D (7 bases). V was pared by 0 bases and J by 9 bases, with 14 bases between. Germline V gene lookup returns CDR1 LGHNA and CDR2 YSLEER. This CDR3 has 15 residues. The CDR3 spells CASSQDWRGQRELFF. The CDR3 region has the DNA TGCGCCAGCAGCCAAGACTGGAGGGGGCAAAGGGAGCTGTTTTTT.

This clonotype was picked up many times. This rearrangement joins TRBV7-9 to TRBJ2-1, with no clear D. The CDR3 length is 17 residues. CDR1 and CDR2 (germline): SEHNR, FQNEAQ (reference sequence). The germline V and J ends were trimmed by 5 bases and 3 bases, with 20 bases remaining between them. The CDR3 protein is CASSPERQSTFYNEQFF. Written as DNA, the CDR3 is TGTGCCAGCAGCCCCGAGCGCCAGAGTACCTTCTACAATGAGCAGTTCTTC.

This clonotype occurred many times. This chain uses TRBV7-6 with TRBJ2-3, with unresolved D. The germline V gene has CDR1 SGHVS and CDR2 FNYEAQ. V was cut by 3 bases and J by 6 bases, with 10 bases left in between. This CDR3 region has 13 residues. CDR3 sequence: CASSFGERDTQYF. As DNA, the CDR3 is TGTGCCAGCAGCTTTGGGGAACGGGATACGCAGTATTTT.

This clonotype was seen only a few times. The chain recombines TRBV28 with TRBJ2-3; TRBD1 matches at 8 bases. The CDR3 is made up of 14 amino acids. Trimming at V came to 5 bases and at J to 6 bases, leaving 7 bases not matched to a gene. Germline V gene sequence: CDR1 MDHEN, CDR2 SYDVKM. The DNA of the CDR3 is TGTGCCAGCAGTCCCCAGGGGGCGGAGGATACGCAGTATTTT. It yields the protein CASSPQGAEDTQYF.

This clonotype appeared many times. The chain joins TRBV30 to TRBJ2-7; 7 bases are shared with TRBD2. V shed 4 bases, J shed 2 bases, and the junction held 17 bases outside the gene matches. This CDR3 comprises 17 residues. Germline CDR1 is GTSNPN and CDR2 is SVGIG (reference sequence). The CDR3 region has the DNA TGTGCCTGGACCCCTCCGCCCCGACTAGCCATAACCTACGAGCAGTACTTC. Translation gives CAWTPPPRLAITYEQYF.

This clonotype was seen many times. The V gene is TRBV11-3, the J gene TRBJ2-2; tentatively, D is TRBD1 or TRBD2 (5 bases each). Germline-derived CDR1 and CDR2 are SGHNT and YENEEA. This CDR3 has 16 amino acids. The V end was cut by 6 bases, the J end by 3 bases, with 17 bases between. This chain's CDR3 is CASSPSIGGHTGELFF. The CDR3 DNA sequence: TGTGCCAGCAGTCCATCTATTGGGGGTCACACCGGGGAGCTGTTTTTT.

This clonotype was counted a few times. This chain connects TRBV5-1 to TRBJ1-1, with 7 bases lining up with TRBD1. CDR3 size: 15 residues. Germline-derived CDR1 and CDR2 are SGHRS and YFSETQ. V lost 0 bases and J lost 0; bases outside the gene matches: 2. In DNA, the CDR3 is TGCGCCAGCAGCTTGGGGGACAGCATGAACACTGAAGCTTTCTTT. Translated, it gives CASSLGDSMNTEAFF.

This clonotype was detected ten times or more. The chain carries TRBV10-3 and TRBJ1-2; 7 positions match TRBD1. V shed 7 bases, J shed 8 bases, and the junction held 22 bases outside the gene matches. This CDR3 is 17 amino acids long. Germline CDR1 reads ENHRY; CDR2 reads SYGVKD. CDR3 bases: TGTGCCATCACCGGACAGGTAGCGGGGGTCTTACGGCGCGGCTACACCTTC. Protein sequence: CAITGQVAGVLRRGYTF.

The genes are TRBV20-1 and TRBJ1-5, with TRBD1 identical over 8 bases. Germline loops: CDR1 DFQATT, CDR2 SNEGSKA (reference sequence). V lost 5 bases, J lost 9 bases, and 6 bases stayed unmatched. CDR3 length equals 12 residues. CDR3 sequence reads: CSASGGTWPQHF. The CDR3 nucleotides read TGCAGTGCTTCAGGGGGCACTTGGCCCCAGCATTTT.

This clonotype was detected many times. The chain joins TRBV4-2 to TRBJ2-7; 8 nucleotides agree with TRBD2. This CDR3 spans 15 amino acids. V shed 3 bases, J shed 3 bases, and the junction held 7 bases outside the gene matches. Germline CDR1 LGHNA, CDR2 YNFKEQ. This CDR3 is CASSQDSGTSYEQYF. CDR3 nucleotide sequence: TGTGCCAGCAGCCAGGATTCCGGGACTAGCTACGAGCAGTACTTC.

The chain employs TRBV12-3 or TRBV12-4 and TRBJ2-1; D gene unclear. V was shortened by 7 bases and J by 8 bases, with 18 bases between the two germline ends. The CDR3 consists of 14 residues. The CDR3 DNA follows: TGTGCCAGCACCATGGGTGGCCGAGGCGATGAGCAGTTCTTC. This sequence encodes CASTMGGRGDEQFF.

The sample holds a few counts of this clonotype. This chain uses TRBV3-1 with TRBJ2-5; D unresolved. Germline lookup yields CDR1 LGHDT and CDR2 YNNKEL (reference sequence). Between the trimmed V and J ends, which lost 5 bases and 4 bases, there was a span of 11 bases. The CDR3 spans 13 residues. CDR3 DNA sequence: TGTGCCAGCAGCTCTAGACGTTCAGAGACCCAGTACTTC. It is translated as CASSSRRSETQYF.

At least ten counts were recorded for this clonotype. The CDR3 region is CASSAPTGPNEKLFF. The DNA for the CDR3 is TGTGCCAGCAGCGCCCCGACAGGGCCTAATGAAAAACTGTTTTTT. The J gene is TRBJ1-4, the V gene TRBV7-9; 7 nucleotides agree with TRBD1. J lost 3 bases, V lost 5 bases, and 6 bases had no gene match. The length of the CDR3 is 15 residues. CDR1 and CDR2 (germline): SEHNR, FQNEAQ (reference sequence).

This clonotype was observed many times. The chain recombines TRBV20-1 with TRBJ2-7; no definite D call. The CDR3 covers 13 residues. Germline loops: CDR1 DFQATT, CDR2 SNEGSKA (reference sequence). Trimming stripped 5 bases from V and 0 bases from J, with 11 bases between. The CDR3 DNA is TGCAGTGCTGCCCGGAGCGACTCCTACGAGCAGTACTTC. Its translation is CSAARSDSYEQYF.

Points on this clonotype: This sequence may be a read error, since a much larger clone differs from it by one base. The V call is TRBV4-3, the J call TRBJ1-4; the match to TRBD1 covers 7 bases. The germline V gene encodes CDR1 LGHNA and CDR2 YSLEER. This CDR3 is 14 amino acids long. The CDR3 DNA follows: TGCGCCAGCAGCCAATCAGGGGGATATGAAAAACTGTATTTT. This sequence encodes CASSQSGGYEKLYF.

This clonotype occurred many times. This chain joins TRBV25-1 and TRBJ1-2; D not certain. This CDR3 contains 12 residues. Deletions cut 2 bases from V and 10 bases from J, with 11 bases between. Germline loops: CDR1 MGHDK, CDR2 SYGVNS. The CDR3: CASSEIHSSYTF. Here the CDR3 DNA reads TGTGCCAGCAGTGAAATCCACAGTTCCTACACCTTC.

At least ten counts were recorded for this clonotype. The chain couples TRBV20-1 to TRBJ2-7; 7 positions agree with TRBD1. This CDR3 is built from 14 residues. Trimming removed 5 bases from V and 0 bases from J; junction bases left unmatched: 7. Germline assignment: CDR1 DFQATT and CDR2 SNEGSKA (reference sequence). The CDR3 DNA reads as TGCAGTGCTTTCGGGACAGAGTCCTCCTACGAGCAGTACTTC. Its protein is CSAFGTESSYEQYF.

This clonotype showed up many times. The CDR3 here is CASSRQGAYQPQHF. The CDR3 region has the DNA TGTGCCAGCAGTCGACAGGGGGCATATCAGCCCCAGCATTTT. The chain links TRBV27 to TRBJ1-5; 10 bases are a match to TRBD1. This CDR3 has 14 residues. From germline, CDR1 is MNHEY and CDR2 SMNVEV (reference sequence). With 5 bases clipped from V and 5 bases from J, the junction kept 3 bases outside the gene matches.

The rearrangement links TRBV10-1 to TRBJ1-1, with D hard to call. Trimming took 6 bases from V and 3 from J, leaving 17 bases between them. The germline CDR1 and CDR2 sequences are WNHNN and SYGVQD (reference sequence). The CDR3 extends over 15 amino acids. CDR3 region: CASSAVRGRDTEAFF. The CDR3 nucleotides read TGCGCCAGCAGCGCTGTTAGAGGGAGGGACACTGAAGCTTTCTTT.

This clonotype appeared many times. The genes are TRBV11-2 and TRBJ2-7; D call uncertain. V was cut by 5 bases and J by 3 bases, with 14 bases left in between. Looked up from germline, CDR1 is SGHAT and CDR2 is FQNNGV. This CDR3 has 14 residues. CDR3 in DNA: TGTGCCAGCAGCCCACCCTCTGGAAGCTACGAGCAGTACTTC. This sequence encodes CASSPPSGSYEQYF.

J is TRBJ1-2 and V is TRBV21-1. TRBV21-1 is designated a pseudogene. The CDR3 sequence is 16 residues long. CDR3 protein: CASSSRMGRALYGYTF. The CDR3 DNA reads as TGTGCCAGCAGCTCTCGAATGGGCAGGGCCCTCTATGGCTACACCTTC.

This clonotype was found many times. In DNA form, the CDR3 reads TGCGCCAGCAGCTCGGAACTAGCGGGTGGGACCGGGGAGCTGTTTTTT. This encodes CASSSELAGGTGELFF. This rearrangement joins TRBV4-3 to TRBJ2-2; TRBD2 aligns across 9 bases. The CDR3 runs 16 residues. Trimming cost V 5 bases and J 5 bases; bases outside gene matches: 9. In germline, CDR1 is LGHNA, CDR2 YSLEER.

Ten or more counts support this clonotype. The chain recombines TRBV9 with TRBJ2-3; no reliable D call. V shed 0 bases and J shed 6 bases, with 8 bases lying between them. Per the germline V gene, CDR1 is SGDLS and CDR2 is YYNGEE. The CDR3 runs to 13 residues. Written as DNA, the CDR3 is TGTGCCAGCAGCGTAGCTCCGTTGGATACGCAGTATTTT. Its translation: CASSVAPLDTQYF.

This chain connects TRBV6-2 or TRBV6-3 to TRBJ1-2; the D is unclear. The CDR3 totals 14 residues. Trimming took 7 bases from V and 2 from J, leaving 14 bases between them. Looked up from germline, CDR1 is MNHEY and CDR2 is SVGEGT. This chain's CDR3 is CASTRQTRNYGYTF. DNA of the CDR3: TGTGCCAGCACTCGGCAGACTCGAAACTATGGCTACACCTTC.